The entry that follows covers one TCR beta chain sequence. Its target antigen remains unknown. Base quality data are lacking; no much larger clone is found one base away. From each donor, a single peripheral blood sample of 95 to 150 mL on average was drawn into heparinised tubes. Using a panel that included CD45RO, CCR7, CD25, CD127, CD95 and CD27, naive, central memory, regulatory and stem cell-like memory CD4+ T cells were sorted on a BD FACSAria II. A purity above 98% was achieved for all sorted populations. Right away, PBMCs were isolated by Lymphoprep density gradient centrifugation and were stained directly, with no culture step. Samples were stained and sorted in pairs, with one healthy donor and one patient per experiment, so that batch effects were minimized. The data belong to a study of beta chain features in type 1 diabetes listed by TCRdb under 2018. Study-level background: Mean age, gender distribution, total cell number and subset yield did not differ between patients and healthy donors. A total of roughly 110 million sorted cells were examined across all samples, and the number of cells per subset was strongly correlated with RNA yield. In the study, recently diagnosed type 1 diabetes patients and matched healthy donors were compared on the TCRB repertoires of their sorted circulating CD4+ T cell subsets. Regulatory and stem cell-like memory subsets were obtained from only 8 patients and roughly eight healthy donors, while naive and central memory subsets were obtained from all 28 donors. Points the paper makes about the study in general: In all four CD4+ subsets, TCRB CDR3 length was moderately but significantly shorter in type 1 diabetes patients. Shorter templates might have been favored by PCR, but patient and control samples were amplified and corrected together, so both groups would have been affected equally by any skew. HLA sub-analyses involved small numbers of individuals, so any influence of HLA type on TCRB rearrangement remained unresolved. Naive, central memory and regulatory TCRB repertoires appeared to be more similar among patients than among healthy donors. At VDJ recombination sites, patients with type 1 diabetes made fewer insertions and deleted more nucleotides, a pattern implying thymic rearrangement abnormalities. Sequencing cDNA rather than genomic DNA could over-represent highly expressing activated cells, although activation and CD3 levels did not differ between groups.

CDR1 MGHDK and CDR2 SYGVNS are derived from the germline V gene. V trim: 6 bases; J trim: 4 bases; unmatched bases: 6. The CDR3, cysteine through phenylalanine, is 15 amino acids long. The only DNA kept is the CDR3, 45 bases in frame from the first base. The High Capacity cDNA Reverse Transcription Kit was used to reverse transcribe all of the isolated RNA, meaning that expressed TCRB transcripts were what got sequenced. Deep immunoSEQ sequencing was applied to naive, central memory and regulatory T cell samples, giving an average of about 3.8 million total reads per sample. Sorted cells were lysed in RLT buffer, and RNA was extracted using DNase-treated RNeasy Micro or Mini kits according to cell number. Each cell subset was processed separately to prevent cross-contamination, with patient and healthy donor samples processed together. The immunoSEQ multiplex PCR was used to amplify TCRB sequences from cDNA, yielding 87-bp fragments that span the CDR3 region. Sequencing of the amplicons was performed on the Illumina HiSeq platform. Per the original workflow: PCR bias was computationally corrected using synthetic template baselines, reads within Hamming distance 2 were collapsed, and singletons that could not be merged were discarded. Reads were aligned against IMGT to assign V, D and J genes, CDR3 length and insertions or deletions at six rearrangement sites. Clonotype counts were normalized to sorted cell number within each subset before computing true diversity and Gini coefficients with the tcR R package. Repertoire sharing was quantified using the overlap coefficient calculated on TCRB nucleotide sequences. As a proxy for the pre-selection repertoire, out-of-frame TCRB sequences from naive cells were analyzed. TCRdb stores this immuneACCESS table with in-frame sequences only. Part of the clones is absent; in the studies checked, under half of the shortfall reflects unresolved V genes, and no reason is known for the rest. The DNA was the basis for D and trimming; V, J and clone size are from that table. For this sample there are 600,000 to 700,000 clones; roughly 12% appear just once. The top ten hold around 0.12% of the sample.

The rearranged chain carries TRBV25-1 and TRBJ1-3; 10 junctional bases match TRBD1. The sample consisted of naive CD4+ T cells from blood. The sample's cell subset or site, from its label and the paper: true naive CD4+ T cells. This receptor was taken from a man aged 25-40 years with type 1 diabetes. The sequenced DNA: TGTGCCAGCAGCAGACAGGGGGCATCCGGAAACACCATATATTTT. Its protein reads: CASSRQGASGNTIYF. With the rest looked up from the reference TRBV25-1 and TRBJ1-3 genes rather than sequenced, the full variable domain is EADIYQTPRYLVIGTGKKITLECSQTMGHDKMYWYQQDPGMELHLIHYSYGVNSTEKGDLSSESTVSRIRTEHFPLTLESARPSHTSQYLCASSRQGASGNTIYFGEGSWLTVV.